Below are 16 T cell receptor beta chains sequenced from a single sample in a study of CD8 T cells in Susac syndrome. Reverse transcription of roughly 0.45 to 1 ug RNA was performed with random hexamers. TCRdb redid the calling of the immunoSEQ multiplex PCR reads with MiXCR, one entry per CDR3 protein. Among about 160,000 distinct CDR3 sequences listed, just over 90% were seen once. Sequenced material: CD4+ T cells from PBMCs. The receptors here all came from a human donor in good health.

This clonotype is a singleton in its sample. The V call is TRBV3-1, the J call TRBJ2-7; no firm D call. Trimming cost V 1 base and J 2 bases, with 15 bases left between them. The CDR3 consists of 16 residues. The V gene's germline CDR1 is LGHDT and CDR2 YNNKEL (reference sequence). The CDR3 reads CASSQGLSKTAYEQYF. CDR3 DNA: TGTGCCAGCAGCCAAGGCCTCTCCAAAACAGCCTACGAGCAGTACTTC.

This chain uses TRBV7-8 with TRBJ2-5, with 12 bases matching TRBD2. Germline V gene data show CDR1 as SGHVS and CDR2 as FQNEAQ. This CDR3 region has 18 residues. J gave up 5 bases and V 2 bases, and 12 bases lay outside the gene matches. The CDR3 spells CASSLRSPSGGAWETQYF. In DNA, the CDR3 is TGTGCCAGCAGCTTACGATCCCCTAGCGGGGGGGCATGGGAGACCCAGTACTTC.

Only a few counts were recorded for this clonotype. The V gene is TRBV29-1, the J gene TRBJ1-4; maybe TRBD1 (6 bases). Germline V gene data show CDR1 as SQVTM and CDR2 as ANQGSEA. The CDR3 extends over 12 amino acids. V dropped 4 bases and J dropped 6 bases, with 9 bases sitting between them. The CDR3 nucleotides read TGCAGCGTTGCGGGGGCCGATGAAAAACTGTTTTTT. Translating gives CSVAGADEKLFF. The variable domain in full, completed from reference TRBV29-1 and TRBJ1-4, reads SAVISQKPSRDICQRGTSLTIQCQVDSQVTMMFWYRQQPGQSLTLIATANQGSEATYESGFVIDKFPISRPNLTFSTLTVSNMSPEDSSIYLCSVAGADEKLFFGSGTQLSVL.

The chain joins TRBV12-3 or TRBV12-4 to TRBJ2-5; D ambiguous. Trimming removed 2 bases at V and 1 base at J, with 8 bases between. The CDR3 length is 14 residues. The CDR3 sequence: CASSLRRPQETQYF. CDR3 DNA: TGTGCCAGCAGTTTAAGACGACCCCAAGAGACCCAGTACTTC.

V gene TRBV13 combines with J gene TRBJ1-3, with D unclear. Germline V gives CDR1 PRHDT, CDR2 FYEKMQ (reference sequence). Trimming left V 2 bases short and J 2 bases short, with 13 bases between. The CDR3 contains 16 residues. CDR3 in DNA: TGTGCCAGCAGCTTAACCTCAGACCGGCCTGGAAACACCATATATTTT. Amino acids: CASSLTSDRPGNTIYF.

The J gene is TRBJ2-7, the V gene TRBV24-1, with D maybe TRBD1 (5 bases). The V gene's germline CDR1 is KGHDR and CDR2 SFDVKD. This CDR3 spans 12 amino acids. V lost 11 bases and J 4 bases, leaving 14 bases between the germline ends. In DNA form, the CDR3 reads TGTGCCAACAGCAAGACAGCATACGAGCAGTACTTC. This sequence encodes CANSKTAYEQYF.

The V gene is TRBV25-1, the J gene TRBJ2-7, with 7 bases fitting TRBD1. This CDR3 contains 12 residues. The V gene end was trimmed by 8 bases and the J gene end by 5 bases; junction bases not matched to a gene: 6. Germline V lookup: CDR1 MGHDK, CDR2 SYGVNS. Here the CDR3 reads CASRGTAHEQYF. The CDR3 DNA follows: TGTGCCAGCCGTGGGACAGCCCACGAGCAGTACTTC.

J is TRBJ2-2 and V is TRBV11-2; possibly TRBD2 for D (6 bases). CDR1 is SGHAT and CDR2 is FQNNGV in the germline V gene. Trimming shortened V by 5 bases and J by 8 bases, and 12 bases separated the two germline ends. This CDR3 region has 13 residues. In DNA, the CDR3 is TGTGCCAGCAGCCGACTAGATAGAGGGGAGCTGTTTTTT. It is translated as CASSRLDRGELFF.

This chain joins TRBV5-7 and TRBJ1-1; D is ambiguous. TRBV5-7 is classed as an ORF, of uncertain function. The CDR3 runs to 12 residues. V shed 0 bases and J shed 4 bases, with 4 bases lying between them. The CDR3 spells CASSLVTTEAFF. In nucleotides, the CDR3 is TGTGCCAGCAGCTTGGTGACCACTGAAGCTTTCTTT.

The chain combines TRBV10-3 with TRBJ2-1; possibly TRBD1 or TRBD2 for D (5 bases each). In germline, CDR1 is ENHRY, CDR2 SYGVKD. The CDR3 runs 15 residues. Trimming cost V 7 bases and J 0 bases, with 13 bases left between them. As DNA, the CDR3 is TGTGCCATCAATGGGGGACGCAGCTCCTACAATGAGCAGTTCTTC. Translating gives CAINGGRSSYNEQFF.

The chain couples TRBV30 to TRBJ2-7; 7 bases agree with TRBD1. The CDR3 is 13 amino acids. Per the germline V gene, CDR1 is GTSNPN and CDR2 is SVGIG (reference sequence). Trimming removed 4 bases from V and 5 bases from J; junction bases left unmatched: 8. DNA of the CDR3: TGTGCCTGGACCCTTGGGACAGATCACGAGCAGTACTTC. It is translated as CAWTLGTDHEQYF. Together with reference TRBV30 and TRBJ2-7, the CDR3 gives the full variable domain: SQTIHQWPATLVQPVGSPLSLECTVEGTSNPNLYWYRQAAGRGLQLLFYSVGIGQISSEVPQNLSASRPQDRQFILSSKKLLLSDSGFYLCAWTLGTDHEQYFGPGTRLTVT.

The V and J genes are TRBV10-1 and TRBJ1-4; TRBD1 matches at 10 bases. Per germline, CDR1 WNHNN and CDR2 SYGVQD (reference sequence). This CDR3 is 15 amino acids long. With 3 bases clipped from V and 7 bases from J, the junction kept 5 bases outside the gene matches. The CDR3: CASSDPGQGTEKLFF. The DNA for the CDR3 is TGCGCCAGCAGTGACCCGGGACAGGGGACTGAAAAACTGTTTTTT.

This rearrangement joins TRBV6-1 to TRBJ2-2; D may correspond to TRBD1 or TRBD2 (5 bases each). Germline V gene data show CDR1 as MNHNS and CDR2 as SASEGT. The CDR3 has 16 residues. V was cut by 2 bases and J by 7 bases, with 17 bases left in between. CDR3 amino acids: CASSESPGPVGGELFF. CDR3 bases: TGTGCCAGCAGTGAATCGCCGGGACCGGTGGGCGGGGAGCTGTTTTTT.

The gene calls are TRBV7-9 and TRBJ1-1; D perhaps matches TRBD1 (5 bases). Germline assignment: CDR1 SEHNR and CDR2 FQNEAQ (reference sequence). The CDR3 has 15 residues. V lost 4 bases, J lost 1 base, and 13 bases lay in between. Here the CDR3 DNA reads TGTGCCAGCAGCTCTTGGGGACGGCGGAACACTGAAGCTTTCTTT. Protein: CASSSWGRRNTEAFF.

The genes are TRBV5-1 and TRBJ2-7; 8 bases are shared with TRBD1. CDR1 and CDR2 from the germline V gene are SGHRS and YFSETQ. V dropped 4 bases and J dropped 5; count of bases not matched to a gene: 2. The CDR3 is made up of 12 amino acids. The CDR3 reads CASSTTGDEQYF. The CDR3, as DNA: TGCGCCAGCAGCACGACAGGGGACGAGCAGTACTTC.

The chain combines TRBV3-1 with TRBJ2-3; maybe TRBD1 (5 bases). The CDR3 runs to 12 residues. Germline CDR1 reads LGHDT; CDR2 reads YNNKEL (reference sequence). Trimming took 4 bases from V and 5 from J, leaving 7 bases between them. CDR3 sequence: CASSLDIDTQYF. CDR3 DNA sequence: TGTGCCAGCAGCCTGGACATAGATACGCAGTATTTT.